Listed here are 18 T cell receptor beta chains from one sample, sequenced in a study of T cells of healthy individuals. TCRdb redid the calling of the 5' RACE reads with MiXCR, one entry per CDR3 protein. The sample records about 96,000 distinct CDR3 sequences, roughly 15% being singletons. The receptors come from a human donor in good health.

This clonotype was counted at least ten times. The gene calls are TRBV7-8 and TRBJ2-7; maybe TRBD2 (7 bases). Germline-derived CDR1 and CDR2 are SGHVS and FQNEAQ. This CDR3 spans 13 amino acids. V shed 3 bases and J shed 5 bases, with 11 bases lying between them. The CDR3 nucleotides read TGTGCCAGCAGCTTGGGGGGGCACGACGAGCAGTACTTC. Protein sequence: CASSLGGHDEQYF. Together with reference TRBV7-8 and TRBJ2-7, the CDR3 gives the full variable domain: GAGVSQSPRYKVAKRGQDVALRCDPISGHVSLFWYQQALGQGPEFLTYFQNEAQLDKSGLPSDRFFAERPEGSVSTLKIQRTQQEDSAVYLCASSLGGHDEQYFGPGTRLTVT.

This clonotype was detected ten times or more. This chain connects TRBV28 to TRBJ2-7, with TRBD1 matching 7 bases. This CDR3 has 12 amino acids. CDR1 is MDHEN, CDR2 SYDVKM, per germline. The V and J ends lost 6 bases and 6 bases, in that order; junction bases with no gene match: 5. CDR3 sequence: CASSPTGLEQYF. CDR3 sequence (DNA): TGTGCCAGCAGCCCGACAGGGCTCGAGCAGTACTTC.

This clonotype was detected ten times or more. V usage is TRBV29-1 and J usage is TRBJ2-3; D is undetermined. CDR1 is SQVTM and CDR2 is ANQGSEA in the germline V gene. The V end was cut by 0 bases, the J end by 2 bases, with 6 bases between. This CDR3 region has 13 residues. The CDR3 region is CSVEDQSTDTQYF. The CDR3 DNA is TGCAGCGTTGAAGATCAGTCCACAGATACGCAGTATTTT.

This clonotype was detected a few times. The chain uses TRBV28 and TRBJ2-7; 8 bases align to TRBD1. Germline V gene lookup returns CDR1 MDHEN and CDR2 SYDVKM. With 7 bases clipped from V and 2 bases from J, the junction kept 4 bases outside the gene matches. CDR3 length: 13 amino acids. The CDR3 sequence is CASTRTGPYEQYF. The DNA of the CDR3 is TGTGCCAGCACCCGGACAGGGCCCTACGAGCAGTACTTC. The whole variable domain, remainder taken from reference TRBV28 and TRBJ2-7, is DVKVTQSSRYLVKRTGEKVFLECVQDMDHENMFWYRQDPGLGLRLIYFSYDVKMKEKGDIPEGYSVSREKKERFSLILESASTNQTSMYLCASTRTGPYEQYFGPGTRLTVT.

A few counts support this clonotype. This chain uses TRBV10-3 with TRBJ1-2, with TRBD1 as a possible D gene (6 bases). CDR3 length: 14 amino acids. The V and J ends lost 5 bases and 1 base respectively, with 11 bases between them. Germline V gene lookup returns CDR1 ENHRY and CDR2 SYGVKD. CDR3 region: CAISHRVDNYGYTF. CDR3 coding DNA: TGTGCCATCAGTCACAGGGTGGATAACTATGGCTACACCTTC.

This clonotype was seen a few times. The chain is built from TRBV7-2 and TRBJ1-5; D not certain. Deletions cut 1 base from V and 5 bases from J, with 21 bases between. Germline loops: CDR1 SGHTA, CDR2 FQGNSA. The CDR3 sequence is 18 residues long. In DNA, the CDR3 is TGTGCCAGCAGCTTAGGCCGCTGGGGTCGCACAGATTATCAGCCCCAGCATTTT. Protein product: CASSLGRWGRTDYQPQHF.

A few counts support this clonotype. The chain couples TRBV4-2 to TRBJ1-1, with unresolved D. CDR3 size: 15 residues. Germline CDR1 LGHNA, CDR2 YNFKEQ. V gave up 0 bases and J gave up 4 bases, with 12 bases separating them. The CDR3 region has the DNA TGTGCCAGCAGCCAAGAAGGCGGGCGGCTCACTGAAGCTTTCTTT. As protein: CASSQEGGRLTEAFF.

The CDR3: CASSLSGAGASYNEQFF. The CDR3 coding sequence is TGTGCCAGCAGCCTAAGCGGGGCGGGAGCGTCCTACAATGAGCAGTTCTTC. V gene TRBV4-2 combines with J gene TRBJ2-1; 7 positions match TRBD2. V shed 4 bases, J shed 1 base, and the junction held 10 bases outside the gene matches. Germline-derived CDR1 and CDR2 are LGHNA and YNFKEQ. The CDR3 totals 17 residues.

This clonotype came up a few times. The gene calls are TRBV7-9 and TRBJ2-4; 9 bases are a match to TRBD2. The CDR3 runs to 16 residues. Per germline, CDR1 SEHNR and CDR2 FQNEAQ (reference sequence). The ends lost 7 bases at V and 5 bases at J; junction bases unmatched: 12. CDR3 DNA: TGTGCCAGCACCTCGAGAGGCGGGAGGGAGCAAAACATTCAGTACTTC. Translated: CASTSRGGREQNIQYF.

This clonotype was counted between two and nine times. CDR3 bases: TGTGCCAGCAGTTACCGACCGGGGCCAACTAATGAAAAACTGTTTTTT. The encoded protein is CASSYRPGPTNEKLFF. J is TRBJ1-4 and V is TRBV6-5; possible D gene TRBD1, 5 bases. Trimming shortened V by 2 bases and J by 0 bases, and 10 bases separated the two germline ends. The CDR3 loop spans 16 amino acids. Germline V gives CDR1 MNHEY, CDR2 SVGAGI.

The CDR3, as DNA: TGTGCCAGCAGTTACCGCTACTTATGGGGCACCGGGGAGCTGTTTTTT. Translation: CASSYRYLWGTGELFF. The chain joins TRBV28 to TRBJ2-2; D remains ambiguous. V lost 4 bases and J lost 4, with 16 bases in between. CDR3 length: 16 residues. CDR1 MDHEN and CDR2 SYDVKM come from the germline V gene.

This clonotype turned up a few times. For the CDR3, the DNA is TGTGCCAGCAGTCGTCCCTGGGCGTCGGGTTACTACGAGCAGTACTTC. The encoded protein is CASSRPWASGYYEQYF. The genes are TRBV3-1 and TRBJ2-7; no clear D. V lost 6 bases and J 3 bases, leaving 21 bases between the germline ends. CDR3 length: 16 residues. Germline V lookup: CDR1 LGHDT, CDR2 YNNKEL (reference sequence).

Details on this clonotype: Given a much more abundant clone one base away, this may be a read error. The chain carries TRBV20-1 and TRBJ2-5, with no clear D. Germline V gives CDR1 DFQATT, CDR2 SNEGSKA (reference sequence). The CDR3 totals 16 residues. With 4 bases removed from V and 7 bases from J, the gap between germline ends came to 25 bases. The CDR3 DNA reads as TGCAGTGCTACTCTCCCCCTGGTAGCCCAACGGGTGACCCAGTACTTC. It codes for CSATLPLVAQRVTQYF.

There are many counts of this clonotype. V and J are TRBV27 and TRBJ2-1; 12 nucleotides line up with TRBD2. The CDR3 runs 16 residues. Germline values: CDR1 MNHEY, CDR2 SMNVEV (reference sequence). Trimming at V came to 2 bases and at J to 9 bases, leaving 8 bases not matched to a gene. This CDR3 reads CASSLPLAGGSGEQFF. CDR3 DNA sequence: TGTGCCAGCAGTTTACCCCTAGCGGGAGGGAGTGGTGAGCAGTTCTTC.

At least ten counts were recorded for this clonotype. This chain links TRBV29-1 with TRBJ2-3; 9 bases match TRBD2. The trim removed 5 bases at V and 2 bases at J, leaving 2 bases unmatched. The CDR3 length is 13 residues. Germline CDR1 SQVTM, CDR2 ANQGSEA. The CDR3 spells CSVSGGSTDTQYF. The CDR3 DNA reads TGCAGCGTTAGCGGGGGGTCCACAGATACGCAGTATTTT.

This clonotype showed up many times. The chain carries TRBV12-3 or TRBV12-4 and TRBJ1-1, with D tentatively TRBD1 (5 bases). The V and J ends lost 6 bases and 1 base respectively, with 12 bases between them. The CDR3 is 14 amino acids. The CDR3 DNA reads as TGTGCCAGCAGAACCCGGGACGGGAACACTGAAGCTTTCTTT. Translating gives CASRTRDGNTEAFF.

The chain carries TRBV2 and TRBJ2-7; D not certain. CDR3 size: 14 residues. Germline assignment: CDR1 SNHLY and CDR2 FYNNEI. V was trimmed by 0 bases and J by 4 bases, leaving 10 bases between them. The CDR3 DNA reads TGTGCCAGCAGTGAAGCGCTTAGGCGATACGAGCAGTACTTC. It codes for CASSEALRRYEQYF. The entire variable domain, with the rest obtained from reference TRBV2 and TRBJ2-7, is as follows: EPEVTQTPSHQVTQMGQEVILRCVPISNHLYFYWYRQILGQKVEFLVSFYNNEISEKSEIFDDQFSVERPDGSNFTLKIRSTKLEDSAMYFCASSEALRRYEQYFGPGTRLTVT.

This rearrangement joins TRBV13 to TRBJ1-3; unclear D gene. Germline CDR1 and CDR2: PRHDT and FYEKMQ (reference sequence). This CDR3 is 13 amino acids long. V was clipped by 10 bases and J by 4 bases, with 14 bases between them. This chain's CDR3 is CATPLPPGNTIYF. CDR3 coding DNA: TGTGCCACTCCACTTCCACCGGGAAACACCATATATTTT.